The next 3 T cell receptor beta chains were all read from a single sample in a study of breast tumors, draining lymph nodes, adjacent tissues. TCRdb itself ran the multiplex PCR reads through MiXCR, one entry per CDR3 protein. The sample contains more than 30,000 distinct CDR3 sequences, about 60% of which appear only once. Sample: breast tumor tissue. Source of these receptors: a female donor with breast cancer. Some clones in this sample may be carry-over from other donors' samples.

A remark on this clonotype: Compared with germline, one end of the junction differs, possibly owing to a read error. V and J are TRBV7-8 and TRBJ2-3; 8 bases align to TRBD2. The CDR3 loop spans 14 amino acids. The V gene's germline CDR1 is SGHVS and CDR2 FQNEAQ. The CDR3 nucleotides are TGTGCCAGCAGTTTAGCGGGGAACACAGATACGCAGTATTTT. Translating it yields CASSLAGNTDTQYF.

The chain joins TRBV7-9 to TRBJ1-2, with D uncertain. V was pared by 4 bases and J by 2 bases, with 20 bases between. Germline loops: CDR1 SEHNR, CDR2 FQNEAQ (reference sequence). The CDR3 is 17 residues long. The CDR3 DNA reads TGTGCCAGCAGCTCCCCAAGTGGGAACGGAGCCAACTATGGCTACACCTTC. It specifies CASSSPSGNGANYGYTF.

This clonotype is medium-sized by share. The junction differs from germline at one of its ends, possibly a read error. CDR3 coding DNA: TGCAGTGCCAGAGACCTCTATGGCTACACCTTC. Its translation is CSARDLYGYTF. The gene calls are TRBV20-1 and TRBJ1-2; no firm D call. This CDR3 comprises 11 residues. Germline V gives CDR1 DFQATT, CDR2 SNEGSKA (reference sequence).